This is a list of T cell receptor beta chains from one sample in a study of T cell repertoires in cytomegalovirus infection. For these TCRs, the target antigens are not known. From the reads, TCRdb called clonotypes with MiXCR, one entry per CDR3 protein. The data hold under 150,000 distinct CDR3 sequences, with over 30% observed a single time. Sequenced here: CD8+ T cells from cultured PBMCs, sampled from culture after CMV antigen stimulation. Source of these receptors: a human donor in good health (CMV status not recorded). Some clones in this sample may be carry-over from other donors' samples. The CDR3 runs from the conserved cysteine through the conserved F or W. A D gene is named only where the DNA matches it firmly. Clone size, where shown, is once, few, many, or a class for clones that have expanded.

CDR3 protein: CASSVSPDSRTVRGGELFF; CDR3 DNA: TGTGCCAGCAGCGTTAGCCCTGACTCTCGGACAGTTCGTGGGGGGGAGCTGTTTTTT; D gene: NA; J gene: TRBJ2-2; V gene: TRBV11-3; clone size: NA
CDR3 protein: CASSYEGVLYEQYF; CDR3 DNA: TGTGCCAGCAGTTACGAGGGGGTGCTCTACGAGCAGTACTTC; D gene: NA; J gene: TRBJ2-7; V gene: TRBV6-2/TRBV6-3; clone size: few
CDR3 protein: CASSQDSGGLEKLFF; CDR3 DNA: TGCGCCAGCAGCCAAGATTCAGGGGGACTGGAAAAACTGTTTTTT; D gene: TRBD1; J gene: TRBJ1-4; V gene: TRBV4-1; clone size: NA
CDR3 protein: CASRRVLSSYEQYF; CDR3 DNA: TGTGCCAGCAGACGGGTTCTGAGCTCCTACGAGCAGTACTTC; D gene: NA; J gene: TRBJ2-7; V gene: TRBV28; clone size: NA
CDR3 protein: CASTGQPNTEAFF; CDR3 DNA: TGTGCCAGCACGGGACAGCCGAACACTGAAGCTTTCTTT; D gene: TRBD1; J gene: TRBJ1-1; V gene: TRBV7-8; clone size: NA
CDR3 protein: CASSFGSDNQPQHF; CDR3 DNA: TGTGCCAGCAGTTTCGGCTCGGACAATCAGCCCCAGCATTTT; D gene: NA; J gene: TRBJ1-5; V gene: TRBV27; clone size: NA
CDR3 protein: CASSYGTEVDYGYTF; CDR3 DNA: TGTGCCAGCAGTTACGGGACAGAGGTTGACTATGGCTACACCTTC; D gene: TRBD1; J gene: TRBJ1-2; V gene: TRBV6-5; clone size: few
CDR3 protein: CATSDFGGQETQYF; CDR3 DNA: TGTGCCACCAGTGATTTCGGCGGCCAAGAGACCCAGTACTTC; D gene: NA; J gene: TRBJ2-5; V gene: TRBV24-1; clone size: NA
CDR3 protein: CASSLWGQNNEQFF; CDR3 DNA: TGTGCCAGCAGCTTATGGGGACAGAACAATGAGCAGTTCTTC; D gene: TRBD1; J gene: TRBJ2-1; V gene: TRBV7-9; clone size: few
CDR3 protein: CASSLSPEASYNSPLHF; CDR3 DNA: TGTGCCAGCAGTTTATCCCCAGAAGCCTCCTATAATTCACCCCTCCACTTT; D gene: NA; J gene: TRBJ1-6; V gene: TRBV27; clone size: few
CDR3 protein: CASSFGDGYEKLFF; CDR3 DNA: TGTGCCAGCAGCTTCGGCGATGGATATGAAAAACTGTTTTTT; D gene: NA; J gene: TRBJ1-4; V gene: TRBV5-5; clone size: NA
CDR3 protein: CASSFSRAYEQYF; CDR3 DNA: TGTGCCAGCAGCTTTTCCAGAGCCTACGAGCAGTACTTC; D gene: NA; J gene: TRBJ2-7; V gene: TRBV7-2; clone size: few
CDR3 protein: CASSKGGQGNLQETQYF; CDR3 DNA: TGTGCCAGCAGCAAGGGGGGACAAGGGAATCTACAAGAGACCCAGTACTTC; D gene: NA; J gene: TRBJ2-5; V gene: TRBV7-3; clone size: many
CDR3 protein: CASSSTRRKDRKLGYTF; CDR3 DNA: TGTGCCAGCAGTTCCACCCGAAGAAAAGACAGGAAATTGGGCTACACCTTC; D gene: NA; J gene: TRBJ1-2; V gene: TRBV6-2/TRBV6-3; clone size: many
CDR3 protein: CASSFVGGSAGQYF; CDR3 DNA: TGTGCCAGCAGTTTCGTCGGGGGGTCCGCGGGCCAGTACTTC; D gene: TRBD2; J gene: TRBJ2-5; V gene: TRBV12-3/TRBV12-4; clone size: NA
CDR3 protein: CASSITLLAEQFF; CDR3 DNA: TGTGCCAGCAGCATAACTCTACTTGCAGAGCAGTTCTTC; D gene: NA; J gene: TRBJ2-1; V gene: TRBV11-3; clone size: NA
CDR3 protein: CASSSYTSGGAWETQYF; CDR3 DNA: TGTGCCAGCAGCTCATACACTAGCGGGGGGGCTTGGGAGACCCAGTACTTC; D gene: TRBD2; J gene: TRBJ2-5; V gene: TRBV7-2; clone size: NA
CDR3 protein: CASSDGLVRNEQFF; CDR3 DNA: TGTGCCAGCAGTGATGGACTAGTTCGCAATGAGCAGTTCTTC; D gene: TRBD2; J gene: TRBJ2-1; V gene: TRBV27; clone size: few
CDR3 protein: CASSYALNGGNEQFF; CDR3 DNA: TGTGCCAGCAGTTACGCCCTCAACGGGGGCAATGAGCAGTTCTTC; D gene: NA; J gene: TRBJ2-1; V gene: TRBV6-7; clone size: NA
CDR3 protein: CAISEPNKWTGNEQFF; CDR3 DNA: TGTGCCATCAGTGAGCCTAACAAATGGACAGGGAACGAGCAGTTCTTC; D gene: TRBD1; J gene: TRBJ2-1; V gene: TRBV10-3; clone size: NA
CDR3 protein: CASSMEAGDNQSQHF; CDR3 DNA: TGTGCCAGTAGTATGGAGGCAGGAGACAATCAGTCCCAGCATTTT; D gene: NA; J gene: TRBJ1-5; V gene: TRBV19; clone size: NA
CDR3 protein: CASSDAGYEQYF; CDR3 DNA: TGTGCCAGTAGTGATGCCGGCTACGAGCAGTACTTC; D gene: NA; J gene: TRBJ2-7; V gene: TRBV19; clone size: few
CDR3 protein: CASSPWVGQATVKF; CDR3 DNA: TGCGCCAGCAGCCCCTGGGTAGGGCAGGCCACCGTAAAATTC; D gene: NA; J gene: TRBJ2-5; V gene: TRBV5-1; clone size: once
CDR3 protein: CASSVQQSGQYF; CDR3 DNA: TGTGCCAGCAGCGTACAGCAATCGGGGCAGTACTTC; D gene: NA; J gene: TRBJ2-7; V gene: TRBV7-9; clone size: few
CDR3 protein: CASSQQRGEGEKLFF; CDR3 DNA: TGTGCCAGCAGTCAGCAGAGGGGCGAAGGAGAAAAACTGTTTTTT; D gene: NA; J gene: TRBJ1-4; V gene: TRBV6-2/TRBV6-3; clone size: NA
CDR3 protein: CSASRFGEVSGKLFF; CDR3 DNA: TGCAGTGCTAGTAGGTTTGGGGAAGTTAGCGGAAAACTGTTTTTT; D gene: NA; J gene: TRBJ1-4; V gene: TRBV20-1; clone size: NA
CDR3 protein: CASSPSASTAGNTIYF; CDR3 DNA: TGTGCCAGCTCACCCTCGGCGTCGACGGCTGGAAACACCATATATTTT; D gene: NA; J gene: TRBJ1-3; V gene: TRBV18; clone size: many
CDR3 protein: CSVDVRGYTEAFF; CDR3 DNA: TGCAGCGTTGACGTCAGGGGATACACTGAAGCTTTCTTT; D gene: NA; J gene: TRBJ1-1; V gene: TRBV29-1; clone size: NA
CDR3 protein: CASSSGGGETQYF; CDR3 DNA: TGTGCCAGCAGCTCCGGAGGGGGAGAGACCCAGTACTTC; D gene: NA; J gene: TRBJ2-5; V gene: TRBV7-9; clone size: NA
CDR3 protein: CASRHRDWTYYNEQFF; CDR3 DNA: TGTGCCAGCAGGCACCGGGACTGGACATACTACAATGAGCAGTTCTTC; D gene: NA; J gene: TRBJ2-1; V gene: TRBV6-2/TRBV6-3; clone size: NA
CDR3 protein: CASSSASNYGYTF; CDR3 DNA: TGTGCCAGCAGCTCGGCCAGCAACTATGGCTACACCTTC; D gene: NA; J gene: TRBJ1-2; V gene: TRBV11-1; clone size: few
CDR3 protein: CASSLGLAANEKLFF; CDR3 DNA: TGTGCCAGCAGTTTAGGGTTGGCGGCTAATGAAAAACTGTTTTTT; D gene: NA; J gene: TRBJ1-4; V gene: TRBV28; clone size: NA
CDR3 protein: CASSLGRGGMYNEQFF; CDR3 DNA: TGTGCCAGCAGCCTAGGAAGGGGAGGGATGTACAATGAGCAGTTCTTC; D gene: TRBD2; J gene: TRBJ2-1; V gene: TRBV7-6; clone size: NA
CDR3 protein: CASSLGRPGELFF; CDR3 DNA: TGTGCCAGCAGCTTAGGTCGTCCCGGGGAGCTGTTTTTT; D gene: NA; J gene: TRBJ2-2; V gene: TRBV7-6; clone size: many
CDR3 protein: CASSLGEGVAYNEQFF; CDR3 DNA: TGTGCCAGCAGCTTAGGTGAGGGGGTGGCCTACAATGAGCAGTTCTTC; D gene: NA; J gene: TRBJ2-1; V gene: TRBV7-2; clone size: many
CDR3 protein: CASSLATGYYEQYF; CDR3 DNA: TGTGCCAGCAGCTTAGCCACAGGGTACTACGAGCAGTACTTC; D gene: NA; J gene: TRBJ2-7; V gene: TRBV7-8; clone size: many
CDR3 protein: CASSQDSNQPQHF; CDR3 DNA: TGCGCCAGCAGCCAAGATAGCAATCAGCCCCAGCATTTT; D gene: NA; J gene: TRBJ1-5; V gene: TRBV4-1; clone size: many
CDR3 protein: CASSLGQGGRETQYF; CDR3 DNA: TGTGCCAGCAGCTTGGGACAGGGAGGTCGAGAGACCCAGTACTTC; D gene: TRBD1; J gene: TRBJ2-5; V gene: TRBV13; clone size: NA
CDR3 protein: CASSLLGGAYNEQFF; CDR3 DNA: TGTGCCAGCAGTTTATTGGGGGGGGCCTACAATGAGCAGTTCTTC; D gene: TRBD2; J gene: TRBJ2-1; V gene: TRBV12-3/TRBV12-4; clone size: NA
CDR3 protein: CAGSQGAGTGELFF; CDR3 DNA: TGTGCCGGTTCCCAGGGGGCGGGCACCGGGGAGCTGTTTTTT; D gene: TRBD1; J gene: TRBJ2-2; V gene: TRBV6-2/TRBV6-3; clone size: few
CDR3 protein: CASSVNRDWDTGELFF; CDR3 DNA: TGTGCCAGCAGCGTGAACAGGGACTGGGACACCGGGGAGCTGTTTTTT; D gene: NA; J gene: TRBJ2-2; V gene: TRBV9; clone size: many
CDR3 protein: CASSLDSAQIPDNTF; CDR3 DNA: TGTGCCAGCAGCTTAGATTCCGCACAGATACCCGACAACACCTTC; D gene: NA; J gene: TRBJ1-2; V gene: TRBV7-9; clone size: NA
CDR3 protein: CASSLEQAGSYEQYF; CDR3 DNA: TGTGCCAGCAGCTTGGAGCAGGCTGGCTCCTACGAGCAGTACTTC; D gene: NA; J gene: TRBJ2-7; V gene: TRBV5-5; clone size: NA
CDR3 protein: CASMDGANVLTF; CDR3 DNA: TGTGCCAGCATGGATGGGGCCAACGTCCTGACTTTC; D gene: NA; J gene: TRBJ2-6; V gene: TRBV12-3/TRBV12-4; clone size: few
CDR3 protein: CASSPSLWSQPQHF; CDR3 DNA: TGCGCCAGCAGCCCTAGTCTTTGGAGTCAGCCCCAGCATTTT; D gene: NA; J gene: TRBJ1-5; V gene: TRBV4-3; clone size: once
CDR3 protein: CASSSGHNHEQFF; CDR3 DNA: TGTGCCAGCAGTTCCGGACATAACCATGAGCAGTTCTTC; D gene: NA; J gene: TRBJ2-1; V gene: TRBV28; clone size: few
CDR3 protein: CASSEGPRGSMAFF; CDR3 DNA: TGTGCCAGCAGTGAAGGCCCTCGGGGGTCTATGGCTTTCTTT; D gene: NA; J gene: TRBJ1-1; V gene: TRBV2; clone size: few
CDR3 protein: CASSPPGTGQLYF; CDR3 DNA: TGTGCCAGCAGCCCACCCGGGACAGGCCAATTGTACTTC; D gene: TRBD1; J gene: TRBJ2-5; V gene: TRBV11-2; clone size: NA
CDR3 protein: CASSLAGRGEQFF; CDR3 DNA: TGTGCCAGCAGCTTAGCGGGGCGTGGTGAGCAGTTCTTC; D gene: NA; J gene: TRBJ2-1; V gene: TRBV7-6; clone size: many
CDR3 protein: CATYGQVVTEAFF; CDR3 DNA: TGTGCCACCTACGGACAGGTGGTCACTGAAGCTTTCTTT; D gene: TRBD1; J gene: TRBJ1-1; V gene: TRBV7-8; clone size: NA
CDR3 protein: CASSELWVNDITDTQYF; CDR3 DNA: TGTGCCAGCAGCGAGCTTTGGGTAAACGACATCACAGATACGCAGTATTTT; D gene: NA; J gene: TRBJ2-3; V gene: TRBV7-9; clone size: NA
CDR3 protein: CASSLFWDRGSYEQYF; CDR3 DNA: TGTGCCAGCAGCTTATTTTGGGACAGGGGGTCCTACGAGCAGTACTTC; D gene: TRBD1; J gene: TRBJ2-7; V gene: TRBV7-8; clone size: many
CDR3 protein: CASSPAGEQFF; CDR3 DNA: TGTGCCAGCAGCCCGGCGGGGGAGCAGTTCTTC; D gene: NA; J gene: TRBJ2-1; V gene: TRBV7-9; clone size: NA
CDR3 protein: CASSPTGSSSPLHF; CDR3 DNA: TGTGCCAGCAGCCCGACAGGGAGTAGTTCACCCCTCCACTTT; D gene: TRBD1; J gene: TRBJ1-6; V gene: TRBV7-9; clone size: NA
CDR3 protein: CASSLITTDGYTF; CDR3 DNA: TGTGCCAGCAGCTTAATAACTACGGATGGCTACACCTTC; D gene: NA; J gene: TRBJ1-2; V gene: TRBV7-9; clone size: few